This T cell receptor beta chain was sequenced for a study of radiotherapy plus CTLA-4 blockade in lung cancer. General study points: How blood T cell clones changed early, along with interferon-beta, reportedly forecast response best. Some TCR clones had been derived from tumors. These clones expanded in peripheral blood after radiotherapy plus ipilimumab.

The CDR3 sequence is 16 residues long. V lost 6 bases to trimming and J lost 4 bases; unmatched junction nucleotides: 14. CDR1 and CDR2 (germline): MNHNY, SVGAGI (reference sequence). Sequencing was performed with immunoSEQ multiplex PCR; in TCRdb, only in-frame clones are kept and a portion is missing. The data hold about 80,000 clones, with 75% to 90% observed a single time. Concerning this clone: Its antigen is as yet unknown.

The TCR sequence derives from a human donor with non-small cell lung cancer who had a partial response to radiotherapy plus ipilimumab. The source material was peripheral blood, sampled from a patient treated with radiotherapy plus ipilimumab. The V call is TRBV6-6, the J call TRBJ1-1, with TRBD1 matching 7 bases. The CDR3 reads CASSLPYPGGSTEAFF. CDR3 nucleotides: TGTGCCAGCAGCCTCCCCTATCCAGGGGGAAGCACTGAAGCTTTCTTT.